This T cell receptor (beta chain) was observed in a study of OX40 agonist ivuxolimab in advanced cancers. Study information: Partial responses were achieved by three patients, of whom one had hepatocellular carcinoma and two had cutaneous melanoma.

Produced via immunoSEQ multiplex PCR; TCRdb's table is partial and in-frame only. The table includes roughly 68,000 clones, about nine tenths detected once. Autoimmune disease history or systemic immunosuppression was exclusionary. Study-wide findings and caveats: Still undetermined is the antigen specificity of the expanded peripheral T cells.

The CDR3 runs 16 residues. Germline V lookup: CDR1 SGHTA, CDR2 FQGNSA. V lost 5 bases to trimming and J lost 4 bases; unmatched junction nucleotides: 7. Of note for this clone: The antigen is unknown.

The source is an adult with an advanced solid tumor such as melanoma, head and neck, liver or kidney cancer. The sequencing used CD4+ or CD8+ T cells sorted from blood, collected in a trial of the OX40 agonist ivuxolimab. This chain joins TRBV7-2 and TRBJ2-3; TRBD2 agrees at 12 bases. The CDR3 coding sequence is TGTGCCAGCAGCCCAACCCTAGCGGGGGGGCCAGATACGCAGTATTTT. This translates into CASSPTLAGGPDTQYF.